This T cell receptor beta chain derives from a study of blood T cell repertoires in COVID-19. Looking at the study overall: T cells, B-cell-depleted T cells, or PBMCs supplied cDNA or gDNA.

Per the authors' pipeline: The authors estimated nucleated cell counts from reference gene primer amplification. The table came from immunoSEQ multiplex PCR; TCRdb's copy has only in-frame clones and leaves some out. V and J calls and clone size are copied from that table; D and trimming were computed from the DNA. Here the sample spans fewer than 85,000 clones, over 70% being singletons. V gave up 3 bases and J gave up 4 bases, with 15 bases separating them. Germline values: CDR1 MNHEY, CDR2 SMNVEV (reference sequence). The CDR3 sequence is 15 residues long. Material for sequencing was peripheral blood. This receptor was identified in a woman between 65 and 79 years old with acute or convalescent COVID-19. The chain employs TRBV27 and TRBJ1-2; TRBD1 might be the D (6 bases). The CDR3 DNA reads as TGTGCCAGCAGTTTGCAGGTGCAAGGGGGCTATGGCTACACCTTC. Protein: CASSLQVQGGYGYTF.